The T cell receptor beta chain described here comes from a study of STAT5B mutations in CD4+ large granular lymphocyte leukemia. This CDR3 is 14 amino acids long. Germline V gives CDR1 KGHSH, CDR2 LQKENI. The V segment lost 3 bases and the J segment 5 bases; nucleotides outside the gene matches: 4. Controls came from buffy coats of healthy blood donors. The method was immunoSEQ multiplex PCR; TCRdb's version includes in-frame clones alone and lacks a portion of them. The repertoire includes about 28,000 clones, roughly 84% of them detected once, and 6.2% sits in the top ten. Concerning this clone: Antigen unknown.

General study results and limits: TRBV06-family usage was enriched in top patient clones (8/27) versus controls (2/35). Patient CD4-sorted repertoires looked more clonal than healthy CD4+ repertoires, even without putative leukemic clones.

Sequenced input: CD4+ T cells from blood buffy coats. The chain couples TRBV18 to TRBJ2-3; 8 nucleotides agree with TRBD1. This sequence was found in a human donor in good health. For the CDR3, the DNA is TGTGCCAGCTCACCGTCACAGGGGGTAGATACGCAGTATTTT. This encodes CASSPSQGVDTQYF.